What follows are 32 T cell receptor beta chains derived from one specimen sequenced in a study of CD8 T cells in Susac syndrome. An input of about 0.45 to 1 ug of RNA was subjected to reverse transcription using random hexamers. TCRdb reprocessed the immunoSEQ multiplex PCR reads with MiXCR, giving one entry per CDR3 protein. The sample lists some 200,000 distinct CDR3 sequences; 91% were seen once. Sequenced input: CD4+ T cells from PBMCs. The source is a human donor with Susac syndrome.

The rearrangement joins TRBV20-1 to TRBJ2-1, with D perhaps matching TRBD1 (6 bases). Per germline, CDR1 DFQATT and CDR2 SNEGSKA (reference sequence). Trimming left V 0 bases short and J 0 bases short, with 15 bases between. The CDR3 has 17 residues. The CDR3 DNA reads TGCAGTGCTAGAGATGAAACAGGGATAAGCTCCTACAATGAGCAGTTCTTC. Translation: CSARDETGISSYNEQFF.

The chain combines TRBV4-1 with TRBJ2-1; 7 bases are a match to TRBD2. The length of the CDR3 is 16 residues. Germline trimming cut 1 base from V and 2 bases from J; bases unmatched to any gene: 5. Germline CDR1 and CDR2: MGHRA and YSYEKL. The CDR3 sequence is CASSQVRSGAYNEQFF. Here the CDR3 DNA reads TGCGCCAGCAGCCAAGTCAGGAGCGGGGCCTACAATGAGCAGTTCTTC.

The chain uses TRBV20-1 and TRBJ2-7, with a weak D call TRBD1 (5 bases). Germline-derived CDR1 and CDR2 are DFQATT and SNEGSKA (reference sequence). The CDR3 length is 13 residues. Trimming took 7 bases from V and 4 from J, leaving 17 bases between them. CDR3 sequence reads: CSVPAGQPYEQYF. In DNA, the CDR3 is TGCAGTGTTCCAGCCGGACAACCTTACGAGCAGTACTTC.

The rearrangement uses TRBV6-5 and TRBJ2-4; D remains ambiguous. Germline lookup yields CDR1 MNHEY and CDR2 SVGAGI. The length of the CDR3 is 11 residues. V was pared by 7 bases and J by 6 bases, with 7 bases between. In DNA, the CDR3 is TGTGCCAGCACGGTCATAAACATTCAGTACTTC. It codes for CASTVINIQYF.

The chain carries TRBV20-1 and TRBJ2-7; D is possibly TRBD1 (5 bases). The CDR3 contains 13 residues. CDR1 is DFQATT, CDR2 SNEGSKA, per germline (reference sequence). This CDR3 is CSAVIDRAYEQYF. The CDR3 bases are TGCAGCGCCGTAATTGACAGAGCCTACGAGCAGTACTTC.

This sequence joins TRBV2 and TRBJ2-7; 9 bases agree with TRBD1. V shed 7 bases and J 6 bases; nucleotides not matched to a gene: 7. This CDR3 has 13 amino acids. Looked up from germline, CDR1 is SNHLY and CDR2 is FYNNEI. The CDR3 DNA reads TGTGCCAGCACGGGACAGGGTACGGGCGAGCAGTACTTC. Encoded protein: CASTGQGTGEQYF.

The chain recombines TRBV5-1 with TRBJ2-7, with TRBD1 matching over 7 bases. This CDR3 spans 14 amino acids. With 6 bases clipped from V and 3 bases from J, the junction kept 9 bases outside the gene matches. CDR1 and CDR2 (germline): SGHRS, YFSETQ. The CDR3 sequence is CASTIQGLGYEQYF. CDR3 DNA sequence: TGCGCCAGCACCATACAGGGGTTAGGCTACGAGCAGTACTTC.

CDR3 nucleotide sequence: TGTGCCAGCAGTTCCACTAGCGGGGGGAGTGTGTATACGCAGTATTTT. Amino acid sequence: CASSSTSGGSVYTQYF. J is TRBJ2-3 and V is TRBV2; TRBD2 aligns across 12 bases. The CDR3 length is 16 residues. CDR1 and CDR2 (germline): SNHLY, FYNNEI. J gave up 7 bases and V 5 bases, and 10 bases lay outside the gene matches.

This clonotype appeared a single time. The chain joins TRBV4-2 to TRBJ1-2; D remains ambiguous. V lost 0 bases, J lost 2 bases, and 10 bases lay in between. The CDR3 length is 15 residues. Per germline, CDR1 LGHNA and CDR2 YNFKEQ. The CDR3 protein is CASSQDWVGNYGYTF. CDR3 nucleotide sequence: TGTGCCAGCAGCCAAGATTGGGTCGGAAACTATGGCTACACCTTC.

This clonotype is a singleton in its sample. The chain links TRBV18 to TRBJ2-7; TRBD1 might be the D (6 bases). Germline V CDR1 and CDR2: KGHSH, LQKENI. The V end was cut by 4 bases, the J end by 5 bases, with 9 bases between. There are 12 residues in the CDR3. The CDR3 DNA is TGTGCCAGCTCACTTTCAGGGGACGAGCAGTACTTC. This encodes CASSLSGDEQYF.

The chain joins TRBV20-1 to TRBJ2-3, with D uncertain. The germline V and J ends were trimmed by 3 bases and 4 bases, with 11 bases remaining between them. Per the germline V gene, CDR1 is DFQATT and CDR2 is SNEGSKA (reference sequence). CDR3 length: 13 amino acids. The CDR3 DNA reads TGCAGTGCTAGTAGAAGGGATTCAGATACGCAGTATTTT. Protein sequence: CSASRRDSDTQYF.

The rearrangement joins TRBV4-1 to TRBJ2-5; 7 bases match TRBD2. J was trimmed by 2 bases and V by 0 bases; bases with no gene match: 3. The CDR3 extends over 15 amino acids. The germline gives CDR1 MGHRA, CDR2 YSYEKL. The CDR3 region is CASSQDGRVQETQYF. The DNA of the CDR3 is TGCGCCAGCAGCCAAGATGGGAGGGTACAAGAGACCCAGTACTTC.

The V and J genes are TRBV18 and TRBJ2-3; D is undetermined. V shed 3 bases and J shed 2 bases, with 9 bases lying between them. CDR1 is KGHSH and CDR2 is LQKENI in the germline V gene. The length of the CDR3 is 14 residues. CDR3 sequence (DNA): TGTGCCAGCTCACCTCTCGCCGTCACAGATACGCAGTATTTT. Translation: CASSPLAVTDTQYF. Using reference TRBV18 and TRBJ2-3 for the parts outside the CDR3, the full variable domain is NAGVMQNPRHLVRRRGQEARLRCSPMKGHSHVYWYRQLPEEGLKFMVYLQKENIIDESGMPKERFSAEFPKEGPSILRIQQVVRGDSAAYFCASSPLAVTDTQYFGPGTRLTVL.

The chain uses TRBV5-1 and TRBJ1-1; perhaps TRBD1 as D (5 bases). Germline V gene sequence: CDR1 SGHRS, CDR2 YFSETQ. V was clipped by 5 bases and J by 3 bases, with 11 bases between them. This CDR3 spans 13 amino acids. This CDR3 reads CASRSQGDTEAFF. CDR3 nucleotides: TGCGCCAGCAGATCCCAAGGGGACACTGAAGCTTTCTTT.

V usage is TRBV7-9 and J usage is TRBJ1-1; TRBD1 aligns across 7 bases. CDR3 length equals 14 residues. The germline V gene has CDR1 SEHNR and CDR2 FQNEAQ (reference sequence). The J segment lost 6 bases and the V segment lost 2 bases, leaving 6 bases of the junction unmatched. The CDR3 spells CASSLNRGMPEAFF. The CDR3 region has the DNA TGTGCCAGCAGCTTAAACAGGGGTATGCCTGAAGCTTTCTTT.

The V gene is TRBV3-1, the J gene TRBJ2-1; D gene unclear. Germline V gene sequence: CDR1 LGHDT, CDR2 YNNKEL (reference sequence). This CDR3 comprises 16 residues. Trimming pared 3 bases from V and 5 bases from J, leaving 17 bases between. CDR3: CASSHKTYTYNNEQFF. The CDR3 DNA sequence: TGTGCCAGCAGCCACAAGACCTATACTTATAACAATGAGCAGTTCTTC.

This clonotype was detected once. The rearrangement uses TRBV2 and TRBJ1-6, with TRBD1 as a possible D gene (6 bases). The CDR3 spans 14 residues. The germline gives CDR1 SNHLY, CDR2 FYNNEI. Trimming pared 6 bases from V and 5 bases from J, leaving 11 bases between. The DNA of the CDR3 is TGTGCCAGCAGGAGGGACATTAATAATTCACCCCTCCACTTT. This encodes CASRRDINNSPLHF.

This clonotype was seen a single time. The chain carries TRBV4-1 and TRBJ1-1; weak D call: TRBD1 (5 bases). The CDR3 is 15 residues long. Trimming left V 0 bases short and J 4 bases short, with 12 bases between. Germline assignment: CDR1 MGHRA and CDR2 YSYEKL. The CDR3 is CASSQDGRVTTEAFF. The CDR3 bases are TGCGCCAGCAGCCAAGACGGCAGGGTGACCACTGAAGCTTTCTTT.

This chain connects TRBV10-3 to TRBJ2-7; D not resolved. V was pared by 0 bases and J by 4 bases, with 7 bases between. The CDR3 sequence is 13 residues long. CDR1 is ENHRY and CDR2 is SYGVKD in the germline V gene. The DNA of the CDR3 is TGTGCCATCAGTGAGTCGGGTGTTTACGAGCAGTACTTC. This encodes CAISESGVYEQYF.

The chain links TRBV15 to TRBJ2-2; D might be TRBD1 (7 bases). Germline V gene lookup returns CDR1 LNHNV and CDR2 YYDKDF (reference sequence). This CDR3 contains 15 residues. Trimming cost V 3 bases and J 2 bases, with 10 bases left between them. In nucleotides, the CDR3 is TGTGCCACCAGCAGGCAGGGGGGCAACACCGGGGAGCTGTTTTTT. Encoded protein: CATSRQGGNTGELFF.

The rearrangement joins TRBV9 to TRBJ2-3, with D tentatively TRBD2 (6 bases). The length of the CDR3 is 15 residues. V was trimmed by 3 bases and J by 5 bases, leaving 16 bases between them. Germline V CDR1 and CDR2: SGDLS, YYNGEE. CDR3 DNA: TGTGCCAGCAGCGCGCGAGGGAGGCTCCTAGATACGCAGTATTTT. It specifies CASSARGRLLDTQYF.

This chain joins TRBV12-3 or TRBV12-4 and TRBJ2-1; 9 bases are a match to TRBD1. The CDR3 runs 13 residues. V dropped 10 bases and J dropped 4; count of bases not matched to a gene: 5. CDR3 in DNA: TGTGCCATCAGGGACAGGGTGTACAATGAGCAGTTCTTC. Translation: CAIRDRVYNEQFF.

The chain combines TRBV7-2 with TRBJ1-1, with 7 bases matching TRBD1. J lost 6 bases, V lost 5 bases, and 12 bases had no gene match. Germline CDR1 SGHTA, CDR2 FQGNSA. The CDR3 length is 15 residues. This CDR3 reads CASSPQMTGIAEAFF. For the CDR3, the DNA is TGTGCCAGCAGCCCTCAGATGACAGGGATCGCTGAAGCTTTCTTT.

J is TRBJ2-2 and V is TRBV29-1; D ambiguous. V was cut by 5 bases and J by 4 bases, with 11 bases left in between. CDR1 SQVTM and CDR2 ANQGSEA come from the germline V gene. This CDR3 region has 13 residues. CDR3 protein: CSVSRDSTGELFF. The CDR3 DNA follows: TGCAGCGTTTCTAGAGATTCCACCGGGGAGCTGTTTTTT.

The chain recombines TRBV20-1 with TRBJ1-2; 7 bases are a match to TRBD1. Germline loops: CDR1 DFQATT, CDR2 SNEGSKA (reference sequence). V lost 0 bases, J lost 2 bases, and 3 bases stayed unmatched. The CDR3 covers 14 residues. The CDR3 region is CSARDRGQNYGYTF. CDR3 coding DNA: TGCAGTGCTAGAGATCGGGGACAGAACTATGGCTACACCTTC.

The CDR3: CASIGQGLRSPLHF. CDR3 in DNA: TGTGCCAGCATAGGACAGGGTTTGCGTTCACCCCTCCACTTT. The chain links TRBV6-1 to TRBJ1-6; 8 nucleotides match TRBD1. Germline CDR1 is MNHNS and CDR2 is SASEGT. V dropped 7 bases and J dropped 9; count of bases not matched to a gene: 8. CDR3 length: 14 amino acids.

The V call is TRBV5-1, the J call TRBJ2-5; D is possibly TRBD1 or TRBD2 (5 bases each). The CDR3 is made up of 14 amino acids. V was cut by 0 bases and J by 2 bases, with 8 bases left in between. CDR1 SGHRS and CDR2 YFSETQ come from the germline V gene. The CDR3 region has the DNA TGCGCCAGCAGCTTGGGGGGGATACAAGAGACCCAGTACTTC. Translating it yields CASSLGGIQETQYF.

V gene TRBV19 combines with J gene TRBJ1-1; D perhaps matches TRBD1 (5 bases). Germline V gives CDR1 LNHDA, CDR2 SQIVND (reference sequence). There are 14 residues in the CDR3. V was cut by 8 bases and J by 0 bases, with 13 bases left in between. The CDR3 loop reads CASSTGHMNTEAFF. The CDR3 region has the DNA TGTGCCAGTTCAACAGGACATATGAACACTGAAGCTTTCTTT. Combining the CDR3 with reference TRBV19 and TRBJ1-1 gives the whole variable domain DGGITQSPKYLFRKEGQNVTLSCEQNLNHDAMYWYRQDPGQGLRLIYYSQIVNDFQKGDIAEGYSVSREKKESFPLTVTSAQKNPTAFYLCASSTGHMNTEAFFGQGTRLTVV.

This chain joins TRBV3-1 and TRBJ2-3, with 9 bases identical to TRBD2. After removal of 3 bases from V and 2 bases from J, the junction contained 3 bases not matched to a gene. Looked up from germline, CDR1 is LGHDT and CDR2 is YNNKEL (reference sequence). This CDR3 is 15 amino acids long. Written as DNA, the CDR3 is TGTGCCAGCAGCCAGAGGACTAGCGACACAGATACGCAGTATTTT. Protein: CASSQRTSDTDTQYF.

This clonotype is a singleton in its sample. V is TRBV12-3 or TRBV12-4 and J is TRBJ2-3; 9 nucleotides align to TRBD2. Losses at the gene ends were 6 bases for V and 5 bases for J; bases not matched to a gene: 9. CDR3 length: 15 residues. CDR3 residues: CASRIWGGGGDTQYF. The CDR3 nucleotides read TGTGCCAGCAGGATCTGGGGCGGGGGGGGAGATACGCAGTATTTT.

The rearrangement links TRBV2 to TRBJ2-5, with 7 bases identical to TRBD1. The CDR3 covers 13 residues. The V segment lost 4 bases and the J segment 4 bases; nucleotides outside the gene matches: 3. Germline V gene sequence: CDR1 SNHLY, CDR2 FYNNEI. The CDR3 DNA sequence: TGTGCCAGCAGTGGCGACAGGGTAGAGACCCAGTACTTC. Translating it yields CASSGDRVETQYF.

The rearrangement links TRBV19 to TRBJ2-1; 7 nucleotides agree with TRBD2. This CDR3 is 18 amino acids long. Per the germline V gene, CDR1 is LNHDA and CDR2 is SQIVND (reference sequence). J lost 4 bases, V lost 0 bases, and 12 bases had no gene match. The CDR3 here is CASSIERGNGLSYNEQFF. CDR3 bases: TGTGCCAGTAGTATAGAGCGGGGGAACGGGCTCTCATACAATGAGCAGTTCTTC.